This TCR beta chain was retrieved from a study of cytomegalovirus exposure and HLA in healthy donors (dated by TCRdb to between 2016 and 2019). About the investigation overall: According to a later analysis, the 120 or so validation repertoires were produced on the same platform as the 700 or so repertoires of the first cohort. The study aimed to test whether signatures of past pathogen exposure could be identified by cataloging public T cell receptors. Along with the approximately 650-subject first cohort, a separate validation cohort of approximately 110 different subjects was used. To predict cytomegalovirus infection status, the study combined high-throughput TCR immunosequencing, statistical association of individual TCRs with disease status, and machine learning.

Here is what the overall study found, with its caveats: Most TCR sequences were seen in very few donors, while some public TCRs were found in many individuals. According to the authors, the approach could potentially be generalized to other disease states and immunological phenotypes. The classifier was reported to diagnose cytomegalovirus status with high specificity and sensitivity in both the original cohort and the validation cohort. In vitro tests confirmed that a few of the cytomegalovirus-associated TCR beta chains recognize cytomegalovirus antigens. Of the cluster scores, roughly 95% were above 0 in a later analysis, which found that TCRs clustered in the first cohort also tended to co-occur in the 120 or so validation repertoires. The validation cohort had no HLA typing available for a later analysis, so co-occurrence within that cohort was assessed over all 120 or so repertoires. The study gave a list of 150 to 200 TCR beta chains associated with cytomegalovirus.

Donors formed part of the validation cohort, which comprised about 130 subjects and was distinct from the first cohort of 670 or so subjects. Library construction relied on the immunoSEQ multiplex PCR assay. On the study's bioinformatics: A statistical classification framework was built for diagnosing cytomegalovirus status from the catalog of TCR beta chain sequences. TCRdb re-hosts the immuneACCESS table, in-frame sequences only. Its copies lack some clones; in the studies checked, an unresolved V gene accounts for under half of them, and the cause for the rest is not known. V and J calls and clone size are given by that table; D and trimming were obtained from the DNA. The sample contains over 45,000 clones, around nine tenths of them found a single time. The top ten clonotypes cover 0.9% to 1.4% of the sample. CDR1 is given as MNHEY and CDR2 as SMNVEV, both from the germline V gene (reference sequence). Reading from cysteine to phenylalanine, the CDR3 counts 16 amino acids. The sequence is cut down to CDR3 DNA, 48 bases in frame from base 1. V lost 4 bases and J lost 0 bases; the stretch between them is 15 bases long.

In the case of this clone: Its cognate antigen has yet to be identified. No much larger clonotype is one base removed from it; base qualities were not supplied.

The receptor comes from a man younger than 30 in good health and CMV-seronegative. The sample comprised PBMCs. The chain couples TRBV27 to TRBJ2-5; tentative D gene TRBD1, with 5 bases matching. The CDR3 has the sequence CASSSYDSQYQETQYF. The sequence in DNA is TGTGCCAGCAGTTCTTACGACAGCCAGTACCAAGAGACCCAGTACTTC.